Below, 4 T cell receptor beta chains from the same sample are listed, as sequenced in a study of blood T cell repertoires in COVID-19. The method was immunoSEQ multiplex PCR; TCRdb's version includes in-frame clones alone and lacks a portion of them. The sample has about 150,000 clones; roughly four fifths are singletons. The specimen sequenced was peripheral blood. These receptors were obtained from a human donor with acute or convalescent COVID-19. The donor label of this sample is uncertain.

CDR3 DNA: TGTGCCAGCAGCTCGGGACAGGGCAGGAGGTATGGCTACACCTTC. It encodes CASSSGQGRRYGYTF. The chain uses TRBV7-2 and TRBJ1-2, with 9 nucleotides matching TRBD1. With 4 bases clipped from V and 5 bases from J, the junction kept 8 bases outside the gene matches. The CDR3 contains 15 residues. Germline V lookup: CDR1 SGHTA, CDR2 FQGNSA.

The chain combines TRBV5-4 with TRBJ2-5; D might be TRBD1 (6 bases). The V end was cut by 3 bases, the J end by 3 bases, with 18 bases between. The CDR3 consists of 16 residues. The germline V gene has CDR1 SGHNT and CDR2 YYREEE (reference sequence). In DNA form, the CDR3 reads TGTGCCAGCAGCTGGCCGGGACAACCGGCCGAAGAGACCCAGTACTTC. Its translation is CASSWPGQPAEETQYF.

J is TRBJ2-1 and V is TRBV6-1; 7 bases align to TRBD1. The CDR3 loop spans 15 amino acids. Per germline, CDR1 MNHNS and CDR2 SASEGT. With 1 base clipped from V and 3 bases from J, the junction kept 3 bases outside the gene matches. CDR3: CASSEGGGGYNEQFF. The CDR3 DNA reads as TGTGCCAGCAGTGAAGGAGGGGGCGGCTACAATGAGCAGTTCTTC.

This chain uses TRBV5-4 with TRBJ2-2; 10 bases line up with TRBD2. CDR1 is SGHNT, CDR2 YYREEE, per germline (reference sequence). J lost 4 bases, V lost 3 bases, and 3 bases had no gene match. The CDR3 runs 15 residues. This chain's CDR3 is CASSSLAGSTGELFF. The CDR3 DNA reads as TGTGCCAGCAGCTCACTAGCGGGGAGCACCGGGGAGCTGTTTTTT.